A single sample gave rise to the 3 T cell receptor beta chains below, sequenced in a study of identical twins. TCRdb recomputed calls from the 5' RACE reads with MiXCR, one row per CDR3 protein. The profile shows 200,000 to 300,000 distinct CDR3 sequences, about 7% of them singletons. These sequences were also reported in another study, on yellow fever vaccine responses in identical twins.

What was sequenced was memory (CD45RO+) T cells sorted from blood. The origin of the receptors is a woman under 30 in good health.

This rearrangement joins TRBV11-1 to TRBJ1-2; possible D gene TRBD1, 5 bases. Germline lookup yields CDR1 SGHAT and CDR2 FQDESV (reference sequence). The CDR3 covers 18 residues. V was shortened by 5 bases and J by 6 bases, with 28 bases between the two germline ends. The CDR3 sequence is CASSQYQLTDHPGHGYTF. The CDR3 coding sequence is TGTGCCAGCAGCCAATACCAACTGACAGATCACCCCGGTCATGGCTACACCTTC. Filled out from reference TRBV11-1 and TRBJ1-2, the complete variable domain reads EAEVAQSPRYKITEKSQAVAFWCDPISGHATLYWYRQILGQGPELLVQFQDESVVDDSQLPKDRFSAERLKGVDSTLKIQPAELGDSAMYLCASSQYQLTDHPGHGYTFGSGTRLTVV.

CDR3 amino acids: CASSLAGRVQETQYF. Here the CDR3 DNA reads TGCGCCAGCAGCTTGGCCGGTAGGGTGCAAGAGACCCAGTACTTC. J is TRBJ2-5 and V is TRBV5-1, with D unclear. This CDR3 has 15 amino acids. Germline-derived CDR1 and CDR2 are SGHRS and YFSETQ. Between the trimmed V and J ends, which lost 0 bases and 2 bases, there was a span of 11 bases. The whole variable domain, filled in from reference TRBV5-1 and TRBJ2-5, reads KAGVTQTPRYLIKTRGQQVTLSCSPISGHRSVSWYQQTPGQGLQFLFEYFSETQRNKGNFPGRFSGRQFSNSRSEMNVSTLELGDSALYLCASSLAGRVQETQYFGPGTRLLVL.

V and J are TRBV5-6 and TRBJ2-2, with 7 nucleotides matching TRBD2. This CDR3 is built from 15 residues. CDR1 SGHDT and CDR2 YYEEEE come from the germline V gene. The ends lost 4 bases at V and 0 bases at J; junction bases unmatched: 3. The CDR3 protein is CASSMGGANTGELFF. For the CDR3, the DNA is TGTGCCAGCAGCATGGGGGGGGCGAACACCGGGGAGCTGTTTTTT.